Here is one T cell receptor (beta chain) with its context. Donors in Cohort 3 who had recovered were those with two negative PCRs, healthcare professional clearance, or resolution of their symptoms. The sample originates from a study of blood T cell repertoires in COVID-19. The assay was immunoSEQ multiplex PCR, and TCRdb's table has in-frame clones only and misses some. The sample comprises a few hundred thousand clones, less than 95% of which are singletons, and 0.6% to 0.7% rests with the top ten. The germline V gene has CDR1 SQVTM and CDR2 ANQGSEA. The V and J ends lost 6 bases and 4 bases, in that order; junction bases with no gene match: 7. The CDR3 covers 14 residues.

What was sequenced was PBMCs or T cells enriched from blood (not recorded which). This receptor was obtained from a man between 18 and 29 years old who had recovered from COVID-19. The chain has TRBV29-1 and TRBJ1-3, with 9 bases fitting TRBD1. Here the CDR3 reads CSVGTGSGGNTIYF. For the CDR3, the DNA is TGCAGCGTGGGGACAGGGTCGGGAGGAAACACCATATATTTT.